These 11 T cell receptor beta chains were sequenced from one sample in a study of cytotoxic CD8 clonotypes in ibrutinib-treated CLL. The data were produced by immunoSEQ multiplex PCR, yet TCRdb's version contains in-frame clones alone and is incomplete. In the table there are under 300,000 clones, around three quarters of which are singletons. The material sequenced was PBMCs, taken after 24 months of ibrutinib treatment. The source is a human donor with chronic lymphocytic leukemia.

The J gene is TRBJ2-2, the V gene TRBV27, with D unresolved. This CDR3 comprises 16 residues. Trimming shortened V by 6 bases and J by 2 bases, and 16 bases separated the two germline ends. CDR1 and CDR2 from the germline V gene are MNHEY and SMNVEV (reference sequence). The CDR3 loop reads CASSPQPLLNTGELFF. The CDR3 nucleotides read TGTGCCAGCAGCCCACAGCCTCTATTAAACACCGGGGAGCTGTTTTTT.

J is TRBJ1-5 and V is TRBV19, with D possibly being TRBD1 (6 bases). CDR3 size: 15 residues. V shed 4 bases and J shed 2 bases, with 12 bases lying between them. Germline assignment: CDR1 LNHDA and CDR2 SQIVND (reference sequence). CDR3: CASSTSGVGNQPQHF. The CDR3 nucleotides read TGTGCCAGTAGTACTTCAGGGGTGGGCAATCAGCCCCAGCATTTT.

This clone showed up just a few times. V is TRBV27 and J is TRBJ2-7, with 9 bases matching TRBD2. There are 17 residues in the CDR3. From germline, CDR1 is MNHEY and CDR2 SMNVEV (reference sequence). The V and J ends lost 2 bases and 7 bases, in that order; junction bases with no gene match: 15. The chain's CDR3 is CASSLTPWTSDLGEQYF. Here the CDR3 DNA reads TGTGCCAGCAGTTTAACCCCCTGGACTAGCGATCTGGGAGAGCAGTACTTC.

This sequence joins TRBV6-5 and TRBJ1-5, with 7 bases fitting TRBD1. This CDR3 contains 12 residues. Germline V gene sequence: CDR1 MNHEY, CDR2 SVGAGI. V dropped 8 bases and J dropped 3; count of bases not matched to a gene: 1. This CDR3 is CASGTANQPQHF. CDR3 sequence (DNA): TGTGCCAGCGGGACAGCCAATCAGCCCCAGCATTTT.

CDR3 sequence reads: CASSQEEWSNQPQHF. CDR3 in DNA: TGCGCCAGCAGCCAAGAGGAGTGGAGCAATCAGCCCCAGCATTTT. The chain is built from TRBV4-1 and TRBJ1-5, with D unclear. With 0 bases removed from V and 1 base from J, the gap between germline ends came to 7 bases. Germline CDR1 and CDR2: MGHRA and YSYEKL. The CDR3 is 15 residues long.

The chain employs TRBV18 and TRBJ2-7; D unresolved. Between the trimmed V and J ends, which lost 5 bases and 1 base, there was a span of 15 bases. Germline-derived CDR1 and CDR2 are KGHSH and LQKENI. The CDR3 length is 15 residues. The DNA of the CDR3 is TGTGCCAGCTCAAATAGAGAAGTGGGGTCCTACGAGCAGTACTTC. Its translation: CASSNREVGSYEQYF.

The chain combines TRBV14 with TRBJ2-1; 10 bases match TRBD2. V lost 0 bases and J lost 2; bases outside the gene matches: 13. The germline V gene encodes CDR1 SGHDN and CDR2 FVKESK. CDR3 length: 20 residues. CDR3 coding DNA: TGTGCCAGCAGCCAAGATAGAGCCAGCGGGAGGGCCTTAGCCTACAATGAGCAGTTCTTC. This sequence encodes CASSQDRASGRALAYNEQFF.

In DNA form, the CDR3 reads TGCGCCAGCAGCTTGGATGGGGACTCCGGGGAGCTGTTTTTT. Translating gives CASSLDGDSGELFF. The chain links TRBV5-1 to TRBJ2-2; the D gene is possibly TRBD2 (6 bases). With 0 bases removed from V and 6 bases from J, the gap between germline ends came to 9 bases. The CDR3 has 14 residues. Germline V lookup: CDR1 SGHRS, CDR2 YFSETQ.

J is TRBJ1-5 and V is TRBV23-1; TRBD1 matches 9 bases. TRBV23-1 is recorded as an ORF, its role being uncertain. This CDR3 has 19 residues. V lost 2 bases to trimming and J lost 2 bases; unmatched junction nucleotides: 13. CDR3 sequence reads: CASSQGSRRDRAGNQPQHF. The CDR3 nucleotides read TGCGCCAGCAGTCAAGGGTCAAGGAGGGACAGGGCAGGCAATCAGCCCCAGCATTTT.

This clone was seen a single time. The chain carries TRBV6-6 and TRBJ2-2; 9 nucleotides line up with TRBD2. The junction had 4 bases not matched to a gene; V was cut back by 7 bases and J by 1 base. CDR1 MNHNY and CDR2 SVGAGI come from the germline V gene (reference sequence). This CDR3 comprises 15 residues. CDR3 sequence (DNA): TGTGCCAGCACCCAAGCGGGAGGGAACACCGGGGAGCTGTTTTTT. Protein: CASTQAGGNTGELFF.

The chain recombines TRBV4-1 with TRBJ2-1; 7 bases align to TRBD2. CDR3 length: 17 residues. V lost 4 bases and J lost 4; bases outside the gene matches: 13. CDR1 MGHRA and CDR2 YSYEKL come from the germline V gene. CDR3 sequence: CASSPKIPSGGYNEQFF. DNA of the CDR3: TGCGCCAGCAGCCCCAAAATCCCTAGCGGAGGTTACAATGAGCAGTTCTTC.